This record covers a single T cell receptor (beta chain). Time point indicated: peripheral blood 6 weeks after treatment start. Urothelial carcinoma, locally advanced or metastatic, affected the patients. The data were taken from a study of PD-L1 blockade in urothelial cancer. Study-level background: Atezolizumab therapy began for patients around 2014, dosed at 1,200 mg intravenously every 3 weeks.

CDR3 length: 18 residues. Germline-derived CDR1 and CDR2 are ENHRY and SYGVKD. V gave up 7 bases and J gave up 1 base; unmatched junction bases: 13. Assay: immunoSEQ multiplex PCR; the TCRdb copy retains only in-frame clones and omits some. Among around 87,000 clones listed, roughly 85% were seen once. The sequencing used PBMCs, collected around atezolizumab (anti-PD-L1) treatment. The TCR comes from a man between 65 and 79 years old with urothelial cancer. V gene TRBV10-3 combines with J gene TRBJ2-6, with 7 bases that match TRBD1. For the CDR3, the DNA is TGTGCCATCAAGAACAGGGGCTCCTTCCCTTCTGGGGCCAACGTCCTGACTTTC. It specifies CAIKNRGSFPSGANVLTF.